The 25 T cell receptor beta chains given below trace back to one sample, sequenced in a study of shared clonotypes between healthy human individuals. Sequenced by immunoSEQ multiplex PCR; TCRdb stores in-frame clones only, minus some. The repertoire consists of 400,000 to 600,000 clones, with 79% occurring once and the leading ten covering around 14%. Material for sequencing was PBMCs. All receptors come from a middle-aged woman in good health. Some clones in this sample may be carry-over from other donors' samples.

The chain recombines TRBV25-1 with TRBJ2-5, with 7 nucleotides matching TRBD1. The germline gives CDR1 MGHDK, CDR2 SYGVNS. V lost 7 bases, J lost 3 bases, and 8 bases stayed unmatched. The CDR3 is 14 amino acids. The CDR3 reads CASTVTGRKETQYF. The CDR3 DNA reads as TGTGCCAGCACCGTGACAGGGCGGAAAGAGACCCAGTACTTC.

This clone was seen more than once but under ten times. The chain recombines TRBV19 with TRBJ2-2; D may match TRBD1 or TRBD2 (6 bases each). The CDR3 length is 15 residues. V gave up 3 bases and J gave up 3 bases, with 11 bases separating them. From germline, CDR1 is LNHDA and CDR2 SQIVND (reference sequence). The DNA of the CDR3 is TGTGCCAGTAGTATCCCGGGGGCGGACACCGGGGAGCTGTTTTTT. It is translated as CASSIPGADTGELFF.

This chain links TRBV29-1 with TRBJ2-3; the D gene is possibly TRBD1 (6 bases). The V end lost 4 bases, the J end lost 2 bases, and 10 bases lay between the germline ends. The CDR3 totals 13 residues. Germline assignment: CDR1 SQVTM and CDR2 ANQGSEA. The CDR3 nucleotides are TGCAGCGTTGTGGACAGTCACACAGATACGCAGTATTTT. As protein: CSVVDSHTDTQYF.

This clone was found once. This chain's CDR3 is CASGRGGFMNTEAFF. CDR3 nucleotides: TGTGCCAGCGGCCGAGGGGGTTTCATGAACACTGAAGCTTTCTTT. The V call is TRBV6-6, the J call TRBJ1-1; D might be TRBD1 (6 bases). V gave up 8 bases and J gave up 0 bases, with 16 bases separating them. The CDR3 consists of 15 residues. Germline CDR1 is MNHNY and CDR2 is SVGAGI (reference sequence).

This sequence joins TRBV5-4 and TRBJ1-1; 8 bases map to TRBD1. This CDR3 spans 14 amino acids. Germline V gene lookup returns CDR1 SGHNT and CDR2 YYREEE (reference sequence). J was trimmed by 5 bases and V by 4 bases; bases with no gene match: 7. The CDR3 DNA sequence: TGTGCCAGCAGCCCCCGACAGGGGCTAACTGAAGCTTTCTTT. Translation: CASSPRQGLTEAFF.

This clone turned up a few times. The chain links TRBV11-2 to TRBJ1-1; no reliable D call. V was clipped by 1 base and J by 0 bases, with 9 bases between them. The CDR3 spans 15 residues. Germline V lookup: CDR1 SGHAT, CDR2 FQNNGV. The DNA for the CDR3 is TGTGCCAGCAGCTTAGTATATAGGGTGAACACTGAAGCTTTCTTT. It yields the protein CASSLVYRVNTEAFF.

The J gene is TRBJ2-5, the V gene TRBV7-9; perhaps TRBD1 as D (5 bases). Looked up from germline, CDR1 is SEHNR and CDR2 is FQNEAQ (reference sequence). This CDR3 contains 16 residues. V was clipped by 8 bases and J by 1 base, with 20 bases between them. The CDR3 coding sequence is TGTGCCAGCCTGCCCCTGGGGCAGAGAGCCCAAGAGACCCAGTACTTC. This sequence encodes CASLPLGQRAQETQYF.

CDR3 amino acids: CASSLDTGALFETQYF. In DNA, the CDR3 is TGTGCCAGCAGCTTGGACACAGGGGCGTTATTTGAGACCCAGTACTTC. The chain employs TRBV5-6 and TRBJ2-5; 7 bases align to TRBD1. This CDR3 contains 16 residues. Per germline, CDR1 SGHDT and CDR2 YYEEEE. The trim removed 0 bases at V and 5 bases at J, leaving 10 bases unmatched. Full variable domain (outside the CDR3, taken from reference TRBV5-6 and TRBJ2-5): DAGVTQSPTHLIKTRGQQVTLRCSPKSGHDTVSWYQQALGQGPQFIFQYYEEEERQRGNFPDRFSGHQFPNYSSELNVNALLLGDSALYLCASSLDTGALFETQYFGPGTRLLVL.

This clone was seen only a few times. The V gene is TRBV9, the J gene TRBJ2-7; D is possibly TRBD1 or TRBD2 (6 bases each). The CDR3 contains 16 residues. CDR1 is SGDLS and CDR2 is YYNGEE in the germline V gene. V was clipped by 3 bases and J by 1 base, with 17 bases between them. This CDR3 is CASSAPLGGGSYEQYF. The CDR3 DNA sequence: TGTGCCAGCAGCGCCCCCTTAGGGGGAGGATCCTACGAGCAGTACTTC.

This clone came up a few times. This chain joins TRBV6-1 and TRBJ2-4; D gene unclear. The ends were cut back, 5 bases at V and 0 bases at J, with 11 bases in the middle. Looked up from germline, CDR1 is MNHNS and CDR2 is SASEGT. This CDR3 is 15 amino acids long. CDR3 region: CASSPGPGAKNIQYF. CDR3 coding DNA: TGTGCCAGCAGTCCAGGCCCTGGAGCCAAAAACATTCAGTACTTC.

Concerning this clone itself: Since a far larger clone is one base different, this is likely a read error. This sequence joins TRBV11-1 and TRBJ2-5; D is ambiguous. Trimming stripped 2 bases from V and 2 bases from J, with 6 bases between. CDR1 is SGHAT and CDR2 is FQDESV in the germline V gene (reference sequence). This CDR3 contains 13 residues. CDR3 protein: CASSLYRQETQYF. The DNA of the CDR3 is TGTGCCAGCAGCTTATACAGACAAGAGACCCAGTACTTC.

The chain links TRBV9 to TRBJ2-1, with 10 bases fitting TRBD2. The CDR3 loop spans 17 amino acids. Germline V CDR1 and CDR2: SGDLS, YYNGEE. V shed 2 bases and J 7 bases; nucleotides not matched to a gene: 12. The CDR3 protein is CASSVSGTSVVSNEQFF. In nucleotides, the CDR3 is TGTGCCAGCAGCGTCTCCGGGACTAGCGTTGTATCAAATGAGCAGTTCTTC.

This sequence joins TRBV9 and TRBJ2-6; D remains unclear. The ends were cut back, 0 bases at V and 3 bases at J, with 4 bases in the middle. CDR1 and CDR2 from the germline V gene are SGDLS and YYNGEE. The CDR3 length is 14 residues. In nucleotides, the CDR3 is TGTGCCAGCAGCGTAGAGGGTGGGGCCAACGTCCTGACTTTC. Its translation: CASSVEGGANVLTF.

The DNA for the CDR3 is TGTGCCAGCAGTTCCCTCGGGGGGGGGCGTAACTATGGCTACACCTTC. Its protein is CASSSLGGGRNYGYTF. The chain couples TRBV9 to TRBJ1-2; possible D gene TRBD1, 6 bases. Germline CDR1 is SGDLS and CDR2 is YYNGEE. Trimming cost V 5 bases and J 1 base, with 18 bases left between them. The CDR3 is made up of 16 amino acids. The full variable domain, with the rest looked up from reference TRBV9 and TRBJ1-2, is DSGVTQTPKHLITATGQRVTLRCSPRSGDLSVYWYQQSLDQGLQFLIQYYNGEERAKGNILERFSAQQFPDLHSELNLSSLELGDSALYFCASSSLGGGRNYGYTFGSGTRLTVV.

This chain connects TRBV19 to TRBJ2-7, with D perhaps TRBD1 or TRBD2 (5 bases each). V dropped 3 bases and J dropped 4 bases, with 13 bases sitting between them. Germline CDR1 reads LNHDA; CDR2 reads SQIVND (reference sequence). The CDR3 is made up of 14 amino acids. CDR3 region: CASSIYGGAYEQYF. CDR3 in DNA: TGTGCCAGTAGTATTTATGGGGGAGCATACGAGCAGTACTTC.

This rearrangement joins TRBV29-1 to TRBJ2-7; D unresolved. Trimming removed 4 bases at V and 1 base at J, with 5 bases between. Germline V gene lookup returns CDR1 SQVTM and CDR2 ANQGSEA. There are 11 residues in the CDR3. In DNA, the CDR3 is TGCAGCGTTGCAGATTCCTACGAGCAGTACTTC. This codes for CSVADSYEQYF.

In its sample, this clone was seen a few times. The chain recombines TRBV7-2 with TRBJ1-1, with 11 bases lining up with TRBD1. Germline lookup yields CDR1 SGHTA and CDR2 FQGNSA. The CDR3 length is 18 residues. J lost 6 bases, V lost 2 bases, and 14 bases had no gene match. The CDR3: CASSLTAWGTGGFAEAFF. CDR3 coding DNA: TGTGCCAGCAGCTTAACCGCATGGGGGACAGGGGGGTTTGCTGAAGCTTTCTTT.

This chain joins TRBV27 and TRBJ2-7; the D gene is possibly TRBD1 (5 bases). CDR3 size: 12 residues. Germline-derived CDR1 and CDR2 are MNHEY and SMNVEV (reference sequence). Trimming pared 4 bases from V and 6 bases from J, leaving 10 bases between. The CDR3 DNA reads TGTGCCAGCAGTTCCAGGGTTGGCGAGCAGTACTTC. It yields the protein CASSSRVGEQYF.

This chain links TRBV5-1 with TRBJ2-2, with unresolved D. CDR1 is SGHRS and CDR2 is YFSETQ in the germline V gene. This CDR3 is 17 amino acids long. V was shortened by 4 bases and J by 2 bases, with 18 bases between the two germline ends. The CDR3 DNA follows: TGCGCCAGCAGCAAGGGAATTATCTCAACCAACACCGGGGAGCTGTTTTTT. This codes for CASSKGIISTNTGELFF.

Only a few counts were recorded for this clone. The chain links TRBV7-8 to TRBJ2-6; 11 bases are shared with TRBD2. V lost 3 bases and J lost 1; bases outside the gene matches: 5. The length of the CDR3 is 18 residues. Germline CDR1 reads SGHVS; CDR2 reads FQNEAQ. The CDR3 nucleotides are TGTGCCAGCAGCTTCCAACTAGCGGGAGAATCTGGGGCCAACGTCCTGACTTTC. Protein product: CASSFQLAGESGANVLTF. The full variable domain, with the rest looked up from reference TRBV7-8 and TRBJ2-6, is GAGVSQSPRYKVAKRGQDVALRCDPISGHVSLFWYQQALGQGPEFLTYFQNEAQLDKSGLPSDRFFAERPEGSVSTLKIQRTQQEDSAVYLCASSFQLAGESGANVLTFGAGSRLTVL.

This chain connects TRBV7-9 to TRBJ2-1; D call uncertain. Trimming stripped 5 bases from V and 3 bases from J, with 20 bases between. Germline CDR1 is SEHNR and CDR2 is FQNEAQ (reference sequence). This CDR3 is built from 17 residues. The CDR3 spells CASSPLSGINLYNEQFF. The CDR3 DNA reads as TGTGCCAGCAGCCCTCTGTCTGGGATAAACCTCTACAATGAGCAGTTCTTC.

With regard to this clone: Other DNA sequences in the same sample also yield this CDR3. The genes are TRBV28 and TRBJ2-7; D is ambiguous. Germline V gene lookup returns CDR1 MDHEN and CDR2 SYDVKM. This CDR3 spans 11 amino acids. Deletions cut 8 bases from V and 3 bases from J, with 8 bases between. The CDR3: CASGPIYEQYF. The CDR3 DNA follows: TGTGCCAGCGGGCCCATCTACGAGCAGTACTTC. Complete variable domain (other parts from reference TRBV28 and TRBJ2-7): DVKVTQSSRYLVKRTGEKVFLECVQDMDHENMFWYRQDPGLGLRLIYFSYDVKMKEKGDIPEGYSVSREKKERFSLILESASTNQTSMYLCASGPIYEQYFGPGTRLTVT.

In its sample, this clone was seen once. V gene TRBV21-1 combines with J gene TRBJ2-1. TRBV21-1 is listed as a pseudogene. The CDR3 covers 12 residues. The CDR3 DNA reads TGTGCCAGCCCCAGAGAAAACAATGAGCAGTTCTTC. It is translated as CASPRENNEQFF.

This clone was found a few times. The rearrangement links TRBV29-1 to TRBJ2-7, with no clear D. The CDR3 sequence is 14 residues long. Trimming removed 0 bases from V and 4 bases from J, with 13 bases in between. Germline V gives CDR1 SQVTM, CDR2 ANQGSEA. In DNA, the CDR3 is TGCAGCGTTGAAGACCAAACTGGCCCTTACGAGCAGTACTTC. Its translation: CSVEDQTGPYEQYF.

J is TRBJ2-3 and V is TRBV7-5; the table gives TRBD2 as D, unverified against the DNA. TRBV7-5 is labeled a pseudogene. The CDR3 covers 16 residues. CDR3 sequence (DNA): TGTGTCAGAAGCTTGGCGGCGGGAGAGGGGACAGATACGCAGTATTTT. Translation: CVRSLAAGEGTDTQYF.